A single sample gave rise to the 3 T cell receptor beta chains below, sequenced in a study of blood T cell repertoires in COVID-19. Measured with immunoSEQ multiplex PCR; TCRdb has only the in-frame clones, and not every one. The table includes around 190,000 clones, 88% detected once. Sequenced sample: PBMCs or T cells enriched from blood (not recorded which). The origin of the receptors is a woman between 18 and 29 years old who had recovered from COVID-19.

CDR3 in DNA: TGCGCCAGCAGCCAGACGACAGGGAACACCGGGGAGCTGTTTTTT. This encodes CASSQTTGNTGELFF. The chain joins TRBV4-1 to TRBJ2-2; possibly TRBD1 for D (6 bases). Per the germline V gene, CDR1 is MGHRA and CDR2 is YSYEKL. There are 15 residues in the CDR3. Between the trimmed V and J ends, which lost 3 bases and 1 base, there was a span of 9 bases.

The gene calls are TRBV19 and TRBJ1-5; TRBD1 might be the D (6 bases). V was cut by 4 bases and J by 7 bases, with 11 bases left in between. The CDR3 covers 13 residues. Germline values: CDR1 LNHDA, CDR2 SQIVND (reference sequence). CDR3 amino acids: CASSTQGGQPQHF. In DNA form, the CDR3 reads TGTGCCAGTAGTACACAGGGTGGGCAGCCCCAGCATTTT.

The chain couples TRBV5-4 to TRBJ2-3, with TRBD2 as a possible D gene (5 bases). With 0 bases removed from V and 6 bases from J, the gap between germline ends came to 8 bases. Germline lookup yields CDR1 SGHNT and CDR2 YYREEE (reference sequence). The CDR3 totals 13 residues. The CDR3 nucleotides are TGTGCCAGCAGCTTGGCCGGGGTCGATACGCAGTATTTT. This codes for CASSLAGVDTQYF.